This T cell receptor (beta chain) is from a study of cytomegalovirus exposure and HLA in healthy donors. This clone has a handful of counts. Its matching antigen is unknown. Whole-study findings and limits: A later analysis appeared to link common viral pathogens to several of the most significant clusters.

This CDR3 is built from 12 residues. CDR1 SGHAT and CDR2 FQNNGV come from the germline V gene. With V trimmed by 5 bases and J by 6 bases, 3 bases remained unmatched. Both 60 Vbeta primers and 13 Jbeta primers went into the PCR. Assay: immunoSEQ multiplex PCR; the TCRdb copy retains only in-frame clones and omits some. Among 140,000 to 150,000 clones listed, more than 7.5% were seen once. Material for sequencing was PBMCs. This chain uses TRBV11-2 with TRBJ2-7; TRBD1 agrees at 8 bases. The TCR comes from a man between 45 and 60 years old in good health and CMV-seronegative. The CDR3 DNA reads TGTGCCAGCAGCCCTGACAGGGGCGAGCAGTACTTC. This gives the protein CASSPDRGEQYF.